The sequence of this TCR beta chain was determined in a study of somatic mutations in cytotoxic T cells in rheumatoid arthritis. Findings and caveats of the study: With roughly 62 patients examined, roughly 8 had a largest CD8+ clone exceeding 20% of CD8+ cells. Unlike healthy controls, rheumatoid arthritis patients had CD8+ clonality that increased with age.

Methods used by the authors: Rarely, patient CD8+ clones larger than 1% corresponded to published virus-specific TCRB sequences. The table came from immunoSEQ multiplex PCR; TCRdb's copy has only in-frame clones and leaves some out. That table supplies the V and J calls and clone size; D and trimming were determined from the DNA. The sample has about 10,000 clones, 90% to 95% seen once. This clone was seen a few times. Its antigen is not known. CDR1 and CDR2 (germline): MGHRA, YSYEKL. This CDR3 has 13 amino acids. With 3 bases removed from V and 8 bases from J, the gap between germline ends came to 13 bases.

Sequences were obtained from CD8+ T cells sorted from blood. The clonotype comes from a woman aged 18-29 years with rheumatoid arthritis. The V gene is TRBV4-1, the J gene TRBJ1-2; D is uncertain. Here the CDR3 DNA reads TGCGCCAGCAGCCAGGGGAGTCTGCGGGGCTACACCTTC. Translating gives CASSQGSLRGYTF.